This T cell receptor (beta chain) was recorded in a study of T-cell memory formation after mild COVID-19 (dated by TCRdb to the early 2020s). For the wider study: Most TCR sequence clusters were specific to one of the two donors. T-cell clones expanding and contracting after mild COVID-19 in two donors were tracked by longitudinal TCRalpha and TCRbeta repertoire sequencing. The cohort was made up of two young adult volunteers, one female and one male, who were previously healthy. What the authors observed across the whole study: Whether the second-wave clones peaking on day 37 were SARS-CoV-2 specific was not confirmed. The study included only a couple of mild cases, and larger cohorts that include severe cases with pre-infection samples were judged to be necessary. Some responding clones were found in pre-infection memory, which suggests that pre-existing cross-reactive memory T cells took part in the SARS-CoV-2 response. Contracting CD4+ clones appeared mostly in the CM and EM memory subsets, whereas CD8+ clones were enriched in EMRA. Clones contracting from day 15 to 85 had balanced CD4/CD8 phenotypes, while a second wave expanding from day 15 to 37 was biased towards CD4+.

Between the V and J ends, shortened by 11 bases and 3 bases respectively, the junction contains 18 bases. The germline V gene yields MNHNS for CDR1 and SASEGT for CDR2. The CDR3 covers 14 residues, taking in both the cysteine and the phenylalanine. The CDR3 DNA has 42 bases and is translated from base 1. Ficoll-Paque density gradient centrifugation was the method used to isolate PBMCs. The table lists this clonotype with a few counts. The specificity of this receptor is unknown. Base qualities are not recorded, but no much larger clone differs from it by a single base. The instrument was an Illumina NovaSeq 6000. Using 5'RACE with constant-segment primers, TCRalpha and TCRbeta cDNA libraries were constructed, with sample barcodes and unique molecular identifiers added in the process. RNA was extracted from every sample with Trizol reagent. The libraries were amplified in two PCR steps, and the second step added a second sample barcode and Illumina TruSeq adapters. The libraries were sequenced on an Illumina NovaSeq using 2 x 150 bp paired-end reads. The paper's processing steps were these. Reads were demultiplexed and collapsed into UMI-guided consensus sequences with migec v1.2.7. Using mixcr v2.1.11, UMI consensuses were aligned to TRA and TRB V and J templates and then assembled into clonotypes. A clonotype was counted as expanded or contracted only when both edgeR and NoisET called the clonotype significant, with the noise models trained on biological replicates. edgeR calls used a false discovery rate-adjusted p below 0.01 and a log2 fold-change threshold of 1. As an exploratory analysis of dynamics, max-normalized trajectories of the 1000 most abundant clonotypes were examined with PCA combined with hierarchical clustering. Separately sequenced CD4+ and CD8+ repertoires were used to assign the CD4 or CD8 phenotype of responding clones. TCRdb redid the processing of the public reads, applying fastp at Q25 and MiXCR, and retained in-frame beta chains. Rows are combined by CDR3 protein, so each entry shows the most common genes and DNA. TCRdb's processing, not the authors' own work, is the source of the V and J calls. Present in this sample are some 260,000 distinct CDR3 sequences, about 17% of which were seen just once. 3.5% of the sample is in the top ten clones.

The receptor was derived from a young man who had mild COVID-19 (a few samples of this study predate the infection). The sample titles of this study are shuffled in the database, so cell type and time point are left out; the donor was told from shared clones. The sample was PBMCs or a T cell subset sorted from them (not recorded which). The chain is assembled from TRBV6-1 and TRBJ2-3; TRBD1 is perhaps the D gene, given 7 matching bases. The CDR3 sequence is CASTRGAGTDTQYF. DNA sequence: TGTGCCTCCACCAGGGGGGCTGGGACAGATACGCAGTATTTT.